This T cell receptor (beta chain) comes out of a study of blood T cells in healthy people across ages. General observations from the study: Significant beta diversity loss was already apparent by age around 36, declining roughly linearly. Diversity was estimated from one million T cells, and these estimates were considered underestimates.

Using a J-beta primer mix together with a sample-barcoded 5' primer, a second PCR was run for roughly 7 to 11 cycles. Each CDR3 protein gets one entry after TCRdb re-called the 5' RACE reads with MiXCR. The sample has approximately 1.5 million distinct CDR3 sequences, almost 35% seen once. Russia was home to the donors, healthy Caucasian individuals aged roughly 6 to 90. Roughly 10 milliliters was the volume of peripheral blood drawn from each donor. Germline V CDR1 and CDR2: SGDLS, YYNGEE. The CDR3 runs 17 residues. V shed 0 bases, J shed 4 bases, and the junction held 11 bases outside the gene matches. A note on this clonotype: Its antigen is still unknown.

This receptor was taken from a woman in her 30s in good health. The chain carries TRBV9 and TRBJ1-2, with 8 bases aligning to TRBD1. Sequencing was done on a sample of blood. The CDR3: CASSVEVDRALGYGYTF. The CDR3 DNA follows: TGTGCCAGCAGCGTAGAAGTGGACAGGGCACTCGGCTATGGCTACACCTTC.